These 18 T cell receptor beta chains originate from one sample sequenced in a study of blood T cell repertoires in COVID-19. Sequenced by immunoSEQ multiplex PCR; TCRdb stores in-frame clones only, minus some. The sample has approximately 200,000 clones, less than 90% seen once; the top ten hold 2% to 2.5%. Input material: peripheral blood. These receptors were taken from a woman between 50 and 59 years old with acute or convalescent COVID-19.

This clone was counted only a few times. J is TRBJ1-1 and V is TRBV27, with TRBD1 matching 10 bases. With V trimmed by 5 bases and J by 10 bases, 13 bases remained unmatched. Germline loops: CDR1 MNHEY, CDR2 SMNVEV (reference sequence). CDR3 length: 15 residues. CDR3 sequence reads: CASSPRQGAPLVAFF. The CDR3 DNA sequence: TGTGCCAGCAGTCCTCGACAGGGGGCGCCTTTGGTAGCTTTCTTT.

The rearrangement uses TRBV4-3 and TRBJ1-2; no firm D call. V lost 0 bases, J lost 4 bases, and 12 bases lay in between. Germline V gives CDR1 LGHNA, CDR2 YSLEER. The CDR3 extends over 15 amino acids. The CDR3 bases are TGCGCCAGCAGCCAAGACAGGACTACCTTCTATGGCTACACCTTC. It translates to CASSQDRTTFYGYTF.

The chain is built from TRBV6-4 and TRBJ1-5; D is uncertain. CDR1 MRHNA and CDR2 SNTAGT come from the germline V gene. There are 12 residues in the CDR3. Trimming pared 7 bases from V and 7 bases from J, leaving 11 bases between. The CDR3 sequence is CASIEGQQPQHF. For the CDR3, the DNA is TGTGCCAGCATAGAGGGTCAGCAGCCCCAGCATTTT.

The V and J genes are TRBV11-3 and TRBJ2-6; perhaps TRBD1 as D (5 bases). Trimming stripped 4 bases from V and 2 bases from J, with 9 bases between. The CDR3 is 15 residues long. Germline loops: CDR1 SGHNT, CDR2 YENEEA. The CDR3 coding sequence is TGTGCCAGCAGCTCACAGGTCCCTGGGGCCAACGTCCTGACTTTC. Translating gives CASSSQVPGANVLTF.

The chain links TRBV7-9 to TRBJ1-3; D is unresolved. Germline lookup yields CDR1 SEHNR and CDR2 FQNEAQ (reference sequence). The CDR3 sequence is 15 residues long. Trimming removed 1 base from V and 2 bases from J, with 9 bases in between. Here the CDR3 DNA reads TGTGCCAGCAGCTTAGGGCAGGATCCTGGAAACACCATATATTTT. It translates to CASSLGQDPGNTIYF.

The rearrangement joins TRBV10-2 to TRBJ2-3; 7 bases line up with TRBD2. V was clipped by 3 bases and J by 4 bases; unmatched bases: 7. The germline V gene has CDR1 WSHSY and CDR2 SAAADI. The CDR3 is 15 residues long. This CDR3 reads CASSEGGRASDTQYF. The CDR3 DNA reads as TGCGCCAGCAGTGAAGGCGGGAGAGCGTCAGATACGCAGTATTTT.

The CDR3, as DNA: TGCGCCAGCAGCCAAGAAGGTCTGAGGACAGGGAAGACCACTGAAGCTTTCTTT. Translating it yields CASSQEGLRTGKTTEAFF. This rearrangement joins TRBV4-1 to TRBJ1-1; 8 bases map to TRBD1. The CDR3 totals 18 residues. Looked up from germline, CDR1 is MGHRA and CDR2 is YSYEKL. J was trimmed by 4 bases and V by 0 bases; bases with no gene match: 13.

This clone has a handful of counts. The V call is TRBV18, the J call TRBJ1-6, with 8 positions matching TRBD1. In germline, CDR1 is KGHSH, CDR2 LQKENI. The trim removed 5 bases at V and 7 bases at J, leaving 4 bases unmatched. CDR3 length: 14 amino acids. The CDR3 DNA reads as TGTGCCAGCTCAGTCGACAGGGGAAATTCACCCCTCCACTTT. Protein: CASSVDRGNSPLHF.

In its sample, this clone was seen once. The chain has TRBV7-8 and TRBJ2-1; TRBD2 is a possible D gene (5 bases). The CDR3 spans 15 residues. Germline values: CDR1 SGHVS, CDR2 FQNEAQ. Trimming pared 4 bases from V and 4 bases from J, leaving 14 bases between. The CDR3 loop reads CASSSPGRGYNEQFF. The DNA of the CDR3 is TGTGCCAGCAGCTCCCCGGGTCGGGGATACAATGAGCAGTTCTTC.

V usage is TRBV11-3 and J usage is TRBJ2-5; the D gene is possibly TRBD2 (5 bases). This CDR3 has 14 residues. The germline V gene has CDR1 SGHNT and CDR2 YENEEA. The V end was cut by 1 base, the J end by 5 bases, with 11 bases between. The CDR3 DNA reads TGTGCCAGCAGCTTAGGTCGGGGATCCGAGACCCAGTACTTC. Translated, it gives CASSLGRGSETQYF. Based on the CDR3 plus reference TRBV11-3 and TRBJ2-5, the full variable domain is EAGVVQSPRYKIIEKKQPVAFWCNPISGHNTLYWYLQNLGQGPELLIRYENEEAVDDSQLPKDRFSAERLKGVDSTLKIQPAELGDSAVYLCASSLGRGSETQYFGPGTRLLVL.

This chain uses TRBV10-1 with TRBJ2-3; possibly TRBD1 for D (5 bases). CDR3 size: 15 residues. Germline V lookup: CDR1 WNHNN, CDR2 SYGVQD (reference sequence). Trimming cost V 6 bases and J 5 bases, with 18 bases left between them. The CDR3 reads CASRQGFSSRDTQYF. The CDR3 DNA reads TGCGCCAGCAGGCAGGGTTTTAGTTCAAGAGATACGCAGTATTTT.

The gene calls are TRBV7-9 and TRBJ1-1; possible D gene TRBD1, 6 bases. Per germline, CDR1 SEHNR and CDR2 FQNEAQ (reference sequence). The CDR3 runs to 13 residues. Trimming took off 6 bases at V and 4 bases at J, with 12 bases between the two ends. CDR3 in DNA: TGTGCCAGCAGTCTCGACAGGACCACTGAAGCTTTCTTT. Protein: CASSLDRTTEAFF.

The chain couples TRBV6-5 to TRBJ2-3, with D maybe TRBD1 (5 bases). The V gene lost 6 bases and the J gene lost 8 bases, with 9 bases spanning the gap. Per the germline V gene, CDR1 is MNHEY and CDR2 is SVGAGI. This CDR3 region has 11 residues. CDR3 residues: CASRGHGTQYF. In nucleotides, the CDR3 is TGTGCCAGCAGGGGGCATGGTACGCAGTATTTT.

The rearrangement links TRBV18 to TRBJ2-1, with 9 bases that match TRBD2. Germline CDR1 reads KGHSH; CDR2 reads LQKENI. Trimming at V came to 5 bases and at J to 7 bases, leaving 3 bases not matched to a gene. This CDR3 is 13 amino acids long. The CDR3 spells CASSSGLANEQFF. The CDR3 DNA follows: TGTGCCAGCTCATCGGGACTAGCTAATGAGCAGTTCTTC.

This clone has only a few counts. This chain links TRBV29-1 with TRBJ1-1, with 7 bases lining up with TRBD1. Trimming cost V 7 bases and J 6 bases; bases outside gene matches: 8. CDR3 size: 12 residues. CDR1 and CDR2 from the germline V gene are SQVTM and ANQGSEA. Here the CDR3 reads CSGAAQGAEAFF. The CDR3 DNA reads as TGCAGCGGGGCGGCCCAGGGGGCTGAAGCTTTCTTT. Together with reference TRBV29-1 and TRBJ1-1, the CDR3 gives the full variable domain: SAVISQKPSRDICQRGTSLTIQCQVDSQVTMMFWYRQQPGQSLTLIATANQGSEATYESGFVIDKFPISRPNLTFSTLTVSNMSPEDSSIYLCSGAAQGAEAFFGQGTRLTVV.

The V call is TRBV6-1, the J call TRBJ1-3; TRBD1 might be the D (5 bases). From germline, CDR1 is MNHNS and CDR2 SASEGT. The CDR3 totals 14 residues. Trimming stripped 2 bases from V and 4 bases from J, with 9 bases between. The CDR3 nucleotides are TGTGCCAGCAGTGAACCAGGGATGGGAAACACCATATATTTT. It yields the protein CASSEPGMGNTIYF.

V gene TRBV12-5 combines with J gene TRBJ2-3; 10 bases are shared with TRBD1. This CDR3 has 14 amino acids. The V gene's germline CDR1 is LGHNT and CDR2 FRNRAP. With V trimmed by 5 bases and J by 4 bases, 3 bases remained unmatched. CDR3 region: CASGPGQGADTQYF. The CDR3 region has the DNA TGTGCTAGTGGTCCCGGACAGGGGGCAGATACGCAGTATTTT. Full variable domain (outside the CDR3, taken from reference TRBV12-5 and TRBJ2-3): DARVTQTPRHKVTEMGQEVTMRCQPILGHNTVFWYRQTMMQGLELLAYFRNRAPLDDSGMPKDRFSAEMPDATLATLKIQPSEPRDSAVYFCASGPGQGADTQYFGPGTRLTVL.

This clone was found a few times. This sequence joins TRBV6-2 or TRBV6-3 and TRBJ1-2; D not certain. This CDR3 contains 13 residues. Germline V lookup: CDR1 MNHEY, CDR2 SVGEGT. The V and J ends lost 5 bases and 8 bases respectively, with 15 bases between them. CDR3 residues: CASSPLPSSGYTF. The DNA for the CDR3 is TGTGCCAGCAGTCCACTCCCCTCCTCAGGCTACACCTTC.